Given below is one T cell receptor (beta chain) in context. Its antigen remains undetermined. A read error may produce the germline difference seen at one junction end. The collaborating institutions used their own protocols to collect whole blood in K2EDTA tubes. For TCRbeta analysis, collaborator samples were shipped as frozen whole blood, as isolated PBMCs, or as DNA extracted from either sample type. The data stem from a study of blood T cell repertoires in COVID-19 (dated by TCRdb to the early 2020s). Context from the whole study: The collaborator samples originated in the United States, Italy and Spain and spanned the acute and convalescent phases of COVID-19. Subjects who had been exposed to COVID-19, were actively infected with it, or had recovered from it provided the deeply sampled blood TCRbeta repertoires that made up the dataset. The repertoires were released in a freely available public database meant as a resource for research on the immune response to SARS-CoV-2. The prospective study material was composed of cDNA or gDNA derived from T cells, B-cell-depleted T cells, or PBMCs. Where available, HLA class I and class II types were taken from metadata supplied by the sample provider and were not determined by assay-based typing. Sample metadata almost always included a de-identified subject ID, COVID-19 status, age in years and sex. The samples were drawn from two sources: the first 160 participants of the ongoing ImmuneRACE study, and 1,254 subjects contributed by 6 global collaborators. Overall study results and their limits: The quantity of clinical and demographic metadata differed by source and by participant and was supplied without curation.

The immunoSEQ Assay, a bias-controlled multiplex PCR, was used to amplify TCRbeta CDR3 regions from genomic DNA. The source study handled its data this way. The number of nucleated cells in each sample was estimated by amplification of reference gene primers within the assay. To quantify the absolute abundance of each unique TCRbeta CDR3 rearrangement, sequence reads were collapsed and filtered. Productive Simpson clonality was computed per sample as the square root of Simpson's diversity index over productive rearrangements. Sourced from immuneACCESS, this table was stored by TCRdb with only in-frame sequences that have V and J called. A share of the clones is absent; for the studies checked, an unresolved V gene accounts for under half, and the remainder has no known explanation. V and J calls and clone size come straight from that table; D and trimming were deduced from the DNA. The sample table records fewer than 350,000 clones; around 88% of these occur just once. The top ten constitute about 4.2% of the sample.

Sequencing was done on a sample of peripheral blood. The sequence was collected from a man aged 40-50 years with acute or convalescent COVID-19.

CDR3 sequence: CASSFQITGTAFF. The sequenced DNA is TGTGCCAGCAGCTTCCAAATAACCGGGACAGCGTTCTTC. The receptor chain draws on TRBV13 and TRBJ2-7, and 7 junctional nucleotides match TRBD1. The CDR1 and CDR2 encoded by the germline V gene (reference sequence) are PRHDT and FYEKMQ. The CDR3 covers 13 residues, taking in both the cysteine and the phenylalanine. Only the CDR3 region is kept as DNA, spanning 39 bases read in frame from base 1.